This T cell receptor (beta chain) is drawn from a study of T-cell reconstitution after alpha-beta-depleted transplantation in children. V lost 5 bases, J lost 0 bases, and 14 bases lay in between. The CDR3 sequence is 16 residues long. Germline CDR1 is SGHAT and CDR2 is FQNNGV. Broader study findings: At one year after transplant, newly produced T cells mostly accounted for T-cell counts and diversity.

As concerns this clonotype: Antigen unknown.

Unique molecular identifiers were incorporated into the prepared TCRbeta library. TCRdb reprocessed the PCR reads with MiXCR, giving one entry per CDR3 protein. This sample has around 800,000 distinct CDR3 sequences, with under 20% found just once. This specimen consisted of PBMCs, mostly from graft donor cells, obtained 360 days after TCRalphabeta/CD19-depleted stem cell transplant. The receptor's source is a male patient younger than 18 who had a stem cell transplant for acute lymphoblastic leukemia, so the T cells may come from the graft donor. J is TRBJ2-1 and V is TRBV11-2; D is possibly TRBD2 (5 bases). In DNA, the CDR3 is TGTGCCAGCAGCCCGAAGCGGATCAGCTCCTACAATGAGCAGTTCTTC. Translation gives CASSPKRISSYNEQFF.